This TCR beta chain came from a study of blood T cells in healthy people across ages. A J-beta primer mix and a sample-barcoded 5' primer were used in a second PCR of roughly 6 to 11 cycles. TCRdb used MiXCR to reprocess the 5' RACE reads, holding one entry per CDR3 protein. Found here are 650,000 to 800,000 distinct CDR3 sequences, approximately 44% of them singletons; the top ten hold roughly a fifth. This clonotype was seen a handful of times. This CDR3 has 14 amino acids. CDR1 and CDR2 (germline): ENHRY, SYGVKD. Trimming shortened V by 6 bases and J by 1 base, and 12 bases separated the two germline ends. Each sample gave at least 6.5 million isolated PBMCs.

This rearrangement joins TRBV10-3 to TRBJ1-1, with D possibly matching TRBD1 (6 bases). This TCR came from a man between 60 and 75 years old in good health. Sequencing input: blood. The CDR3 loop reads CAISTGTQNTEAFF. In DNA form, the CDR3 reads TGTGCCATCAGCACAGGGACACAGAACACTGAAGCTTTCTTT.